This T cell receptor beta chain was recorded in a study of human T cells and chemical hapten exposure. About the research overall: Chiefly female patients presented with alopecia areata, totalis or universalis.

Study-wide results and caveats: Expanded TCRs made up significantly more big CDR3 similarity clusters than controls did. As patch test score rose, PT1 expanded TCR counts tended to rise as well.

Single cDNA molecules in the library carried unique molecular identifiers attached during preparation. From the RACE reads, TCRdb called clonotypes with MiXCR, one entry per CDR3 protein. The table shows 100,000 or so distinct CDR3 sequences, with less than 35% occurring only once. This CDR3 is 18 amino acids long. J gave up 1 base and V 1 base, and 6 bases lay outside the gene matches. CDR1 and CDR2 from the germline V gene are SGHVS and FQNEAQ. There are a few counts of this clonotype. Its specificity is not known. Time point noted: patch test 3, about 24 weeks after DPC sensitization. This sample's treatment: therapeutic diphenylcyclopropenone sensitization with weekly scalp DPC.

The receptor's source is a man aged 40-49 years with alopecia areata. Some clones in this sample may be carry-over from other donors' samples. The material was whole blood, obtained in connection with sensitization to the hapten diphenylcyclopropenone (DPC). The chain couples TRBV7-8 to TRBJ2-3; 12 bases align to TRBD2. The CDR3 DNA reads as TGTGCCAGCAGCTTAGGTCGGAGACTAGCGGGGGGCACAGATACGCAGTATTTT. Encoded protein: CASSLGRRLAGGTDTQYF.